The 32 T cell receptor beta chains in this list originate from one sample, sequenced in a study of T-cell memory formation after mild COVID-19. A single record per CDR3 protein comes from TCRdb applying MiXCR to the 5' RACE reads. Altogether approximately 500,000 distinct CDR3 sequences are present, 20% to 30% being singletons, with the ten largest covering about 12%. The specimen was PBMCs or a T cell subset sorted from them (not recorded which). Receptors were obtained from an adult woman who had mild COVID-19 (a few samples of this study predate the infection). Cell type and time point are not known.

The chain links TRBV20-1 to TRBJ1-5; TRBD1 agrees at 7 bases. This CDR3 spans 16 amino acids. CDR1 is DFQATT and CDR2 is SNEGSKA in the germline V gene (reference sequence). Trimming cost V 1 base and J 1 base; bases outside gene matches: 7. The CDR3 DNA follows: TGCAGTGCTAGAGTAGGCGGGACAGCAAGCAATCAGCCCCAGCATTTT. It encodes CSARVGGTASNQPQHF.

This clonotype was counted a few times. The V gene is TRBV29-1, the J gene TRBJ2-7; TRBD2 matches at 8 bases. Germline trimming cut 2 bases from V and 5 bases from J; bases unmatched to any gene: 8. Germline assignment: CDR1 SQVTM and CDR2 ANQGSEA. The CDR3 is 14 amino acids. Here the CDR3 reads CSVERTGGFHEQYF. Written as DNA, the CDR3 is TGCAGCGTTGAAAGGACGGGGGGGTTTCACGAGCAGTACTTC.

This clonotype was seen only a few times. The genes are TRBV20-1 and TRBJ2-1; 8 bases match TRBD2. V was clipped by 3 bases and J by 6 bases; unmatched bases: 10. Germline loops: CDR1 DFQATT, CDR2 SNEGSKA (reference sequence). The CDR3 totals 15 residues. The CDR3 DNA is TGCAGTGCTAGTGATGTCGGGAGGGGAGTCAATGAGCAGTTCTTC. This codes for CSASDVGRGVNEQFF.

This chain links TRBV11-3 with TRBJ2-1, with 7 nucleotides matching TRBD2. CDR3 length equals 18 residues. Germline lookup yields CDR1 SGHNT and CDR2 YENEEA. Trimming removed 5 bases from V and 10 bases from J; junction bases left unmatched: 23. CDR3 sequence: CASSPGEGRWLAEDEQFF. The CDR3 DNA reads TGTGCCAGCAGCCCTGGGGAGGGCCGGTGGTTAGCCGAGGACGAGCAGTTCTTC.

This clonotype was observed a few times. V and J are TRBV18 and TRBJ2-7; possible D gene TRBD1, 5 bases. CDR1 and CDR2 (germline): KGHSH, LQKENI. This CDR3 contains 16 residues. V lost 4 bases, J lost 0 bases, and 16 bases lay in between. CDR3 DNA sequence: TGTGCCAGCTCACGTTCCGGTCTGACAGTCTCCTACGAGCAGTACTTC. Translating gives CASSRSGLTVSYEQYF.

Only a few counts were recorded for this clonotype. The rearrangement uses TRBV7-9 and TRBJ1-1; TRBD1 agrees at 9 bases. The V gene end was trimmed by 5 bases and the J gene end by 1 base; junction bases not matched to a gene: 5. The CDR3 runs to 15 residues. Germline V lookup: CDR1 SEHNR, CDR2 FQNEAQ (reference sequence). This CDR3 reads CASSPRDRANTEAFF. DNA for the CDR3: TGTGCCAGCAGCCCCCGGGACAGGGCGAACACTGAAGCTTTCTTT.

This clonotype was observed many times. The chain combines TRBV20-1 with TRBJ2-3; 9 bases agree with TRBD1. The J segment lost 12 bases and the V segment lost 0 bases, leaving 7 bases of the junction unmatched. Germline V CDR1 and CDR2: DFQATT, SNEGSKA (reference sequence). The CDR3 contains 13 residues. The CDR3 DNA reads as TGCAGTGCTAGAGATCCGGCGACAGGGGGTCAGTATTTT. It is translated as CSARDPATGGQYF.

The CDR3 bases are TGCAGTGCTAGAGATCCCCCTATGGGTGAGCAGTTCTTC. It translates to CSARDPPMGEQFF. V gene TRBV20-1 combines with J gene TRBJ2-1; no clear D gene. This CDR3 has 13 amino acids. Trimming pared 0 bases from V and 9 bases from J, leaving 12 bases between. Germline CDR1 DFQATT, CDR2 SNEGSKA (reference sequence).

This clonotype was counted a few times. The chain joins TRBV7-9 to TRBJ2-1, with 13 bases identical to TRBD2. The germline V gene has CDR1 SEHNR and CDR2 FQNEAQ (reference sequence). The CDR3 totals 15 residues. Trimming removed 5 bases from V and 7 bases from J; junction bases left unmatched: 5. The CDR3 bases are TGTGCCAGCAGCGGGGGGACTAGCGGGATAAATGAGCAGTTCTTC. It codes for CASSGGTSGINEQFF.

The V call is TRBV9, the J call TRBJ2-7; D not resolved. The CDR3 totals 14 residues. Trimming pared 0 bases from V and 1 base from J, leaving 8 bases between. Germline CDR1 SGDLS, CDR2 YYNGEE. This CDR3 is CASSVGSQSYEQYF. In DNA, the CDR3 is TGTGCCAGCAGCGTAGGATCTCAATCCTACGAGCAGTACTTC.

This chain connects TRBV27 to TRBJ2-2, with D maybe TRBD1 (5 bases). Germline V CDR1 and CDR2: MNHEY, SMNVEV (reference sequence). CDR3 size: 14 residues. The ends were cut back, 7 bases at V and 0 bases at J, with 9 bases in the middle. The CDR3 region has the DNA TGTGCCAGCAAGGGGATCTCGAACACCGGGGAGCTGTTTTTT. This encodes CASKGISNTGELFF.

This clonotype was counted a few times. The V call is TRBV7-9, the J call TRBJ2-3, with a tentative D call TRBD2 (6 bases). This CDR3 spans 16 amino acids. CDR1 and CDR2 from the germline V gene are SEHNR and FQNEAQ (reference sequence). Trimming cost V 1 base and J 0 bases, with 11 bases left between them. CDR3 protein: CASSLVPGTSTDTQYF. The DNA for the CDR3 is TGTGCCAGCAGCTTAGTCCCGGGGACTAGCACAGATACGCAGTATTTT.

The CDR3 coding sequence is TGCAGCGTTGGTTCAGGGCCGTCTAACTATGGCTACACCTTC. This sequence encodes CSVGSGPSNYGYTF. The chain carries TRBV29-1 and TRBJ1-2, with D tentatively TRBD1 (5 bases). The CDR3 consists of 14 residues. Germline V gene sequence: CDR1 SQVTM, CDR2 ANQGSEA. V lost 4 bases to trimming and J lost 0 bases, with 12 bases between them.

This clonotype was seen ten or more times. The chain has TRBV5-1 and TRBJ2-7, with a possible D match to TRBD2 (5 bases). The CDR3 is 13 residues long. Germline values: CDR1 SGHRS, CDR2 YFSETQ. The V end lost 4 bases, the J end lost 2 bases, and 10 bases lay between the germline ends. DNA of the CDR3: TGCGCCAGCAGCCTCCCCGGGGCCTACGAGCAGTACTTC. Protein: CASSLPGAYEQYF.

This clonotype has just a few counts. CDR3 sequence: CASSYRTGMADYEQFF. DNA of the CDR3: TGTGCCAGCAGCTATCGGACTGGTATGGCAGACTATGAGCAGTTCTTC. The V call is TRBV12-3 or TRBV12-4, the J call TRBJ2-1, with D possibly being TRBD2 (5 bases). CDR3 length: 16 amino acids. V was clipped by 6 bases and J by 8 bases, with 23 bases between them.

In this sample, this clonotype turned up a few times. The rearrangement links TRBV5-1 to TRBJ2-3, with 8 bases lining up with TRBD1. Germline-derived CDR1 and CDR2 are SGHRS and YFSETQ. The CDR3 is 13 residues long. J lost 9 bases, V lost 4 bases, and 7 bases had no gene match. The CDR3 nucleotides read TGCGCCAGCAGCCCGCAGGACAGGGCCACGCAGTATTTT. It encodes CASSPQDRATQYF.

This clonotype was counted between two and nine times. The chain links TRBV6-5 to TRBJ2-1; a weak D match, TRBD1 (6 bases). Trimming shortened V by 6 bases and J by 5 bases, and 20 bases separated the two germline ends. The CDR3 runs 16 residues. Germline-derived CDR1 and CDR2 are MNHEY and SVGAGI. CDR3 nucleotide sequence: TGTGCCAGCAGAAGAAACCCAGCCGACAGGAACAATGAGCAGTTCTTC. Its translation: CASRRNPADRNNEQFF.

With respect to this clonotype: Because the CDR3's place on the DNA is in doubt, the DNA is left out and the CDR3 is given as listed by TCRdb. The chain recombines TRBV4-1 with TRBJ2-5; TRBD1, the table's D call, lacks a check against the DNA. The germline V gene has CDR1 MGHRA and CDR2 YSYEKL. 16 amino acids form the CDR3, both terminal residues included. The CDR3 spells CASSRGQGGFLETQYF.

The CDR3 DNA reads as TGCAGTGCTAGGACGTTGCGGGGGGGGCGATCTACTGAGCAGTTCTTC. This translates into CSARTLRGGRSTEQFF. The rearrangement uses TRBV20-1 and TRBJ2-1; TRBD2 aligns across 9 bases. Germline-derived CDR1 and CDR2 are DFQATT and SNEGSKA (reference sequence). The CDR3 is 16 amino acids. V was pared by 3 bases and J by 9 bases, with 15 bases of the junction left unmatched.

This clonotype was picked up a small number of times. In nucleotides, the CDR3 is TGTGCCAGCAGCTCCCACCCGACTACGCCGGGCACAGATACGCAGTATTTT. Amino acid sequence: CASSSHPTTPGTDTQYF. The chain couples TRBV7-8 to TRBJ2-3; the D gene is possibly TRBD2 (5 bases). Germline V lookup: CDR1 SGHVS, CDR2 FQNEAQ. The CDR3 length is 17 residues. The ends were cut back, 4 bases at V and 1 base at J, with 18 bases in the middle. Combining the CDR3 with reference TRBV7-8 and TRBJ2-3 gives the whole variable domain GAGVSQSPRYKVAKRGQDVALRCDPISGHVSLFWYQQALGQGPEFLTYFQNEAQLDKSGLPSDRFFAERPEGSVSTLKIQRTQQEDSAVYLCASSSHPTTPGTDTQYFGPGTRLTVL.

A few counts support this clonotype. The chain links TRBV9 to TRBJ2-1; 7 bases map to TRBD2. The V gene's germline CDR1 is SGDLS and CDR2 YYNGEE. The V and J ends lost 0 bases and 2 bases, in that order; junction bases with no gene match: 2. CDR3 length: 15 residues. The CDR3 sequence is CASSVAGGTYNEQFF. The CDR3 nucleotides read TGTGCCAGCAGCGTAGCGGGGGGTACCTACAATGAGCAGTTCTTC.

This clonotype was seen at least ten times. This rearrangement joins TRBV11-2 to TRBJ2-7; weak D call: TRBD2 (6 bases). Germline V gene lookup returns CDR1 SGHAT and CDR2 FQNNGV. Trimming pared 5 bases from V and 1 base from J, leaving 24 bases between. CDR3 length: 18 residues. The CDR3 bases are TGTGCCAGCAGCCCTACCCCTAGGCCGGACTATGGGTCCTACGAGCAGTACTTC. It translates to CASSPTPRPDYGSYEQYF.

This clonotype was picked up a small number of times. The chain joins TRBV2 to TRBJ2-5; D is ambiguous. This CDR3 is built from 11 residues. The V gene lost 4 bases and the J gene lost 7 bases, with 7 bases spanning the gap. Germline CDR1 is SNHLY and CDR2 is FYNNEI. The CDR3: CASSGSVTQYF. The DNA for the CDR3 is TGTGCCAGCAGTGGGTCGGTGACCCAGTACTTC.

The rearrangement uses TRBV29-1 and TRBJ2-7, with 9 positions matching TRBD2. The CDR3 runs to 17 residues. Germline lookup yields CDR1 SQVTM and CDR2 ANQGSEA. The ends lost 6 bases at V and 1 base at J; junction bases unmatched: 16. This chain's CDR3 is CSVLPTSGPTKSYEQYF. CDR3 bases: TGCAGCGTCCTACCGACTAGCGGTCCAACCAAGTCCTACGAGCAGTACTTC.

The V gene is TRBV7-9, the J gene TRBJ1-1, with D unresolved. V gave up 2 bases and J gave up 0 bases, with 7 bases separating them. The CDR3 sequence is 14 residues long. Germline CDR1 reads SEHNR; CDR2 reads FQNEAQ (reference sequence). CDR3: CASSLNGMNTEAFF. The CDR3 DNA reads as TGTGCCAGCAGCTTAAACGGCATGAACACTGAAGCTTTCTTT.

A few counts support this clonotype. V and J are TRBV5-5 and TRBJ2-1; D possibly corresponds to TRBD2 (5 bases). Per the germline V gene, CDR1 is SGHKS and CDR2 is YYEKEE (reference sequence). This CDR3 has 14 amino acids. V lost 0 bases, J lost 4 bases, and 8 bases lay in between. CDR3 residues: CASSLATGYNEQFF. The CDR3 DNA reads TGTGCCAGCAGCTTGGCCACGGGGTACAATGAGCAGTTCTTC.

V and J are TRBV5-4 and TRBJ1-2; D possibly corresponds to TRBD1 (6 bases). This CDR3 has 14 amino acids. Germline values: CDR1 SGHNT, CDR2 YYREEE (reference sequence). Deletions cut 0 bases from V and 7 bases from J, with 13 bases between. CDR3 loop: CASSLDSGATGYTF. Here the CDR3 DNA reads TGTGCCAGCAGCTTGGACTCGGGGGCGACTGGCTACACCTTC.

This clonotype has more than one count but fewer than ten. The chain couples TRBV20-1 to TRBJ1-6; 10 bases are shared with TRBD1. Germline V gene lookup returns CDR1 DFQATT and CDR2 SNEGSKA (reference sequence). The V and J ends lost 1 base and 8 bases, in that order; junction bases with no gene match: 2. The CDR3 covers 14 residues. The CDR3 DNA reads TGCAGTGCTAGAGTAGGGACAGGGGATTCACCCCTCCACTTT. As protein: CSARVGTGDSPLHF.

The chain employs TRBV11-2 and TRBJ2-3, with unresolved D. The CDR3 is 13 amino acids. Trimming stripped 4 bases from V and 1 base from J, with 6 bases between. Looked up from germline, CDR1 is SGHAT and CDR2 is FQNNGV. CDR3 residues: CASSSFRTDTQYF. The CDR3 coding sequence is TGTGCCAGCAGCTCCTTCCGCACAGATACGCAGTATTTT.

The chain uses TRBV11-2 and TRBJ2-7; no reliable D call. Trimming left V 5 bases short and J 6 bases short, with 14 bases between. Germline V CDR1 and CDR2: SGHAT, FQNNGV. This CDR3 spans 13 amino acids. Here the CDR3 reads CASSQDVVGEQYF. The CDR3 nucleotides are TGTGCCAGCAGCCAAGACGTGGTAGGCGAGCAGTACTTC. The variable domain in full, with the rest retrieved from reference TRBV11-2 and TRBJ2-7, is EAGVAQSPRYKIIEKRQSVAFWCNPISGHATLYWYQQILGQGPKLLIQFQNNGVVDDSQLPKDRFSAERLKGVDSTLKIQPAKLEDSAVYLCASSQDVVGEQYFGPGTRLTVT.

In this sample, this clonotype turned up a few times. One end of the junction is discordant with germline, which a read error may explain. The V call is TRBV19, the J call TRBJ2-1; 9 nucleotides align to TRBD2. The CDR3 extends over 12 amino acids. Germline-derived CDR1 and CDR2 are LNHDA and SQIVND (reference sequence). The CDR3 is CASSTTSGHSIF. Written as DNA, the CDR3 is TGTGCCAGTAGTACCACTAGCGGGCATTCAATCTTC. Based on the CDR3 plus reference TRBV19 and TRBJ2-1, the full variable domain is DGGITQSPKYLFRKEGQNVTLSCEQNLNHDAMYWYRQDPGQGLRLIYYSQIVNDFQKGDIAEGYSVSREKKESFPLTVTSAQKNPTAFYLCASSTTSGHSIFGPGTRLTVL.

This clonotype has a handful of counts. The chain uses TRBV5-1 and TRBJ2-2; 7 nucleotides line up with TRBD2. CDR3 length equals 15 residues. Germline CDR1 reads SGHRS; CDR2 reads YFSETQ. V shed 4 bases and J 1 base; nucleotides not matched to a gene: 4. DNA of the CDR3: TGCGCCAGCAGCCCAGGGACTAAGAACACCGGGGAGCTGTTTTTT. It codes for CASSPGTKNTGELFF.